Only a few counts were recorded for the clone carrying this TCR beta chain. From germline, CDR1 is MNHNS and CDR2 SASEGT. The CDR3 sequence is 13 residues long. V was trimmed by 6 bases and J by 2 bases, leaving 11 bases between them. The sample belongs to a study of T cells after yellow fever vaccination. TCRdb recomputed calls from the 5' RACE reads with MiXCR, one row per CDR3 protein. The profile shows a few hundred thousand distinct CDR3 sequences, about 15% of them singletons. J is TRBJ2-7 and V is TRBV6-1; D assignment may be TRBD1 or TRBD2 (5 bases each). The origin of this receptor is a man aged 18 to 30 who received the YFV17D yellow fever vaccine. This specimen consisted of PBMCs, obtained 5 days after the first yellow fever vaccination. CDR3 bases: TGTGCCAGCAGAAAGAGGGGCCCCTACGAGCAGTACTTC. It encodes CASRKRGPYEQYF.